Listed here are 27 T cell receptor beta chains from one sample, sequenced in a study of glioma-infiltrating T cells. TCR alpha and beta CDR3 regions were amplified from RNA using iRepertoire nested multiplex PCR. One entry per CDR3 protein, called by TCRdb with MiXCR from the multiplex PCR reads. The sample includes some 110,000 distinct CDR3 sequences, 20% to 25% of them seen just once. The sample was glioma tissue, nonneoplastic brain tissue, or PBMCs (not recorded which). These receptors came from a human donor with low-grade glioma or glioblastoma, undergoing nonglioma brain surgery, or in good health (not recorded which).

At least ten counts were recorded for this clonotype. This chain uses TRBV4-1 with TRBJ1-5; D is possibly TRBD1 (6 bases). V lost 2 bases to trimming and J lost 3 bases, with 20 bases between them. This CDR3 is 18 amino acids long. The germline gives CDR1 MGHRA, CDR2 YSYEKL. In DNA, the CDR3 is TGCGCCAGCAGCCAACTTCCTTCACCGGGACAACACAATCAGCCCCAGCATTTT. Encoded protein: CASSQLPSPGQHNQPQHF.

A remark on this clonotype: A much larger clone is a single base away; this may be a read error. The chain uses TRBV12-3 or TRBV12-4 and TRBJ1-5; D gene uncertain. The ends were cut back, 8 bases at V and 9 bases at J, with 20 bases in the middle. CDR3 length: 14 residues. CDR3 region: CASGSQSSGRPQHF. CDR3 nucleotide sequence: TGTGCCAGCGGTTCCCAATCCAGCGGACGGCCCCAGCATTTT.

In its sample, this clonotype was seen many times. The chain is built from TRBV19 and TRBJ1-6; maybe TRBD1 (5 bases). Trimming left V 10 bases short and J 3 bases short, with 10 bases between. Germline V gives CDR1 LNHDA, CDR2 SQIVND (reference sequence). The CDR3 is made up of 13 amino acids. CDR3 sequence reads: CATKTDYNSPLHF. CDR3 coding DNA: TGTGCCACTAAGACAGACTATAATTCACCCCTCCACTTT.

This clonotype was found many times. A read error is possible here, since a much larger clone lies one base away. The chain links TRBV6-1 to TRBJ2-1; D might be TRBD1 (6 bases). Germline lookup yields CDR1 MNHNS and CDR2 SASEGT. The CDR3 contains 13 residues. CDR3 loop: CASNTGNTNEQFF. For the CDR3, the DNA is TGTGCTAGCAACACAGGGAATACCAATGAGCAGTTCTTC.

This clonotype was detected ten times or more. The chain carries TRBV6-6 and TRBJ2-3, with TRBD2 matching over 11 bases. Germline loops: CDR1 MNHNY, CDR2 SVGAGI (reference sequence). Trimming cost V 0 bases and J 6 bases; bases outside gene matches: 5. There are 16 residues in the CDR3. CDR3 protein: CASSYSRLAGYDTQYF. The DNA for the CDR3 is TGTGCCAGCAGTTACTCCAGACTAGCGGGATACGATACGCAGTATTTT.

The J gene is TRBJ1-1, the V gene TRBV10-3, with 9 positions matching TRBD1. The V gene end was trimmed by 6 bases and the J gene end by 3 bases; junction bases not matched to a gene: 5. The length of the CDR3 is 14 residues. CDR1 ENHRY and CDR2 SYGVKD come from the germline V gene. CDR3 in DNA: TGTGCCATCAGGGACAGGGGAGGGGACACTGAAGCTTTCTTT. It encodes CAIRDRGGDTEAFF.

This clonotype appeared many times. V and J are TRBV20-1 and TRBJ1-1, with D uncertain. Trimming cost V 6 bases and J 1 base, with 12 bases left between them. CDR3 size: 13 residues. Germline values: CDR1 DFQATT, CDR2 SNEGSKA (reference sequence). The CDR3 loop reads CSAHSTRNTEAFF. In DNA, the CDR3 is TGCAGTGCCCATTCAACAAGGAACACTGAAGCTTTCTTT.

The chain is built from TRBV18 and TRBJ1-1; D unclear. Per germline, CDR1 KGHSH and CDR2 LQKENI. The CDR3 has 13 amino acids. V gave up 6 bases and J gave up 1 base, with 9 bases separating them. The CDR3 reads CASSYEANTEAFF. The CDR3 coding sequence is TGTGCCAGCTCCTACGAAGCGAACACTGAAGCTTTCTTT.

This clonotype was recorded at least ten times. DNA for the CDR3: TGTGCCAGCGGCTTTAGCGGCACAGATACGCAGTATTTT. Protein: CASGFSGTDTQYF. The rearrangement links TRBV12-3 or TRBV12-4 to TRBJ2-3, with TRBD2 as a possible D gene (5 bases). The CDR3 runs to 13 residues. V gave up 8 bases and J gave up 1 base, with 10 bases separating them.

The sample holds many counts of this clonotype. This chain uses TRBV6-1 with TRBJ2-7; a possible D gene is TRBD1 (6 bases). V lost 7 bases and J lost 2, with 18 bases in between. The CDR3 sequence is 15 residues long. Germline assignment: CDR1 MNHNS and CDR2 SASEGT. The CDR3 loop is CASILPGHRTYEQYF. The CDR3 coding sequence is TGTGCCAGCATCCTACCGGGACATCGTACCTACGAGCAGTACTTC.

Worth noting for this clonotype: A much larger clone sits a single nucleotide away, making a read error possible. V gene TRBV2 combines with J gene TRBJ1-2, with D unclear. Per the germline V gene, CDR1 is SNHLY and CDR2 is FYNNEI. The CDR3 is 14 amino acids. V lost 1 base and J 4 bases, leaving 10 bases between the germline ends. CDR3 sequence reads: CASSEEALLYGYTF. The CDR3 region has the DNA TGTGCCAGCAGTGAAGAGGCCCTCCTCTATGGCTACACCTTC. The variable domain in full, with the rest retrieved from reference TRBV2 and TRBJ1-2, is EPEVTQTPSHQVTQMGQEVILRCVPISNHLYFYWYRQILGQKVEFLVSFYNNEISEKSEIFDDQFSVERPDGSNFTLKIRSTKLEDSAMYFCASSEEALLYGYTFGSGTRLTVV.

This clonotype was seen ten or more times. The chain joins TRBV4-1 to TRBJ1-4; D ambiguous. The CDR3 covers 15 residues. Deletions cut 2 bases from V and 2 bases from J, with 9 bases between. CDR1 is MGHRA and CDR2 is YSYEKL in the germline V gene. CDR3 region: CASSQKGGTNEKLFF. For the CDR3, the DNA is TGCGCCAGCAGCCAAAAGGGAGGCACTAATGAAAAACTGTTTTTT.

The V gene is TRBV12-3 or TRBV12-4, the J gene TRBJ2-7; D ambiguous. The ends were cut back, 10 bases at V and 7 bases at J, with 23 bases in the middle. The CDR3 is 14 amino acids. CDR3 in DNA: TGTGCCATCAGCCAAGATCCTACCTTTGGTGAGCAGTACTTC. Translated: CAISQDPTFGEQYF.

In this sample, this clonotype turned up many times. The CDR3 loop reads CASRAPQKDIQYF. The CDR3 DNA reads as TGTGCCAGCAGAGCCCCGCAAAAGGACATTCAGTACTTC. The V call is TRBV6-8, the J call TRBJ2-4; D not resolved. The germline CDR1 and CDR2 sequences are MNHGY and SAAAGT. The CDR3 is made up of 13 amino acids. V was shortened by 6 bases and J by 8 bases, with 14 bases between the two germline ends.

CDR3 amino acids: CASSPGPGGELFF. CDR3 in DNA: TGTGCCAGCAGCCCGGGCCCGGGGGGGGAGCTGTTTTTT. The V call is TRBV12-3 or TRBV12-4, the J call TRBJ2-2, with a weak D call TRBD2 (5 bases). Trimming removed 6 bases from V and 8 bases from J, with 13 bases in between. The CDR3 length is 13 residues.

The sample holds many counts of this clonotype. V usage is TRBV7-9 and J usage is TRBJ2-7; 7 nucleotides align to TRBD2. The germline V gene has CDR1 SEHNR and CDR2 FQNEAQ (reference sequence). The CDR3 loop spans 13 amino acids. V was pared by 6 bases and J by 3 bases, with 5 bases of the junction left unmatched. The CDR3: CASRVAGDYEQYF. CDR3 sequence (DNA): TGTGCCAGCAGGGTAGCGGGCGACTACGAGCAGTACTTC.

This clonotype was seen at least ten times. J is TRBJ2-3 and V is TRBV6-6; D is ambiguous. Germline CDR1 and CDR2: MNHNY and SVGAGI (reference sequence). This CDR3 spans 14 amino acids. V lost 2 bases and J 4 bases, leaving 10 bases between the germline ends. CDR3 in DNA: TGTGCCAGCAGTTACGCCCGTTGGGCAGATACGCAGTATTTT. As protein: CASSYARWADTQYF.

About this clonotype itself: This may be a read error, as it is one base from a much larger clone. In DNA, the CDR3 is TGTGCCAGCGGCTTACCGGACAGGGCCTACGAGCAGTACTTC. Its translation is CASGLPDRAYEQYF. V and J are TRBV7-9 and TRBJ2-7; TRBD1 agrees at 8 bases. Per germline, CDR1 SEHNR and CDR2 FQNEAQ (reference sequence). CDR3 length equals 14 residues.

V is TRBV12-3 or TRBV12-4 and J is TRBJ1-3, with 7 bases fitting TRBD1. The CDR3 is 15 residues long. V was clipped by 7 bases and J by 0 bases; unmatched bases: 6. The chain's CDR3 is CASTATGLSGNTIYF. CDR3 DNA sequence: TGTGCCAGCACCGCGACAGGGCTCTCTGGAAACACCATATATTTT.

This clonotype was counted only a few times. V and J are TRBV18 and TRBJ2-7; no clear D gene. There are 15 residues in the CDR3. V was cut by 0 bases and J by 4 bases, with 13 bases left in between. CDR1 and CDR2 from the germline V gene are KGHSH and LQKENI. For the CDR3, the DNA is TGTGCCAGCTCACCACCATCCCAGGCTGATTACGAGCAGTACTTC. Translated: CASSPPSQADYEQYF.

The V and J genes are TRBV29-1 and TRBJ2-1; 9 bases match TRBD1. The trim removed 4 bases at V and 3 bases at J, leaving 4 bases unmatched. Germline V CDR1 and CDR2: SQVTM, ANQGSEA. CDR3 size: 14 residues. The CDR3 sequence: CSVARDRDYNEQFF. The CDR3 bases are TGCAGCGTTGCTCGGGACAGGGACTACAATGAGCAGTTCTTC.

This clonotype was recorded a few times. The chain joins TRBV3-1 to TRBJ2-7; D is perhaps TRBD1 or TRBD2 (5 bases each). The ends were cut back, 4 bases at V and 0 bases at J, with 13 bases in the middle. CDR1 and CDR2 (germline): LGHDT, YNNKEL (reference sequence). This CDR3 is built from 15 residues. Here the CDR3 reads CASSPGDGYSYEQYF. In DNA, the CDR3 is TGTGCCAGCAGCCCTGGGGACGGATACTCCTACGAGCAGTACTTC.

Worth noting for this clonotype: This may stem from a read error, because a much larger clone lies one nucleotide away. CDR3: CAGKPSASYEQYF. CDR3 coding DNA: TGTGCCGGGAAACCTAGCGCGTCCTACGAGCAGTACTTC. The gene calls are TRBV28 and TRBJ2-7; D may be TRBD2 (6 bases). From germline, CDR1 is MDHEN and CDR2 SYDVKM. Trimming removed 11 bases at V and 1 base at J, with 15 bases between. CDR3 length equals 13 residues.

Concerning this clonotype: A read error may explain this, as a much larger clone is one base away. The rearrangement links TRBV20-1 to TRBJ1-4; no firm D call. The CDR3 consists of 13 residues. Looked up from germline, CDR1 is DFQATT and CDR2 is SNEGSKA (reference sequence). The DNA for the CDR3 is TGCAGTGTGGGAGAACCAACTAGTGAAAAACTGTTTTTT. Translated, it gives CSVGEPTSEKLFF.

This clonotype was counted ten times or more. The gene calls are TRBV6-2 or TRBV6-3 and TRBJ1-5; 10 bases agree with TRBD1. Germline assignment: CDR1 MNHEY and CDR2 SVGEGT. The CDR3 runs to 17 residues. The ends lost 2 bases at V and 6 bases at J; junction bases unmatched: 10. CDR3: CASSYPTGTGVRQPQHF. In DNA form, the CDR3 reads TGTGCCAGCAGTTACCCGACCGGGACAGGGGTCCGTCAGCCCCAGCATTTT.

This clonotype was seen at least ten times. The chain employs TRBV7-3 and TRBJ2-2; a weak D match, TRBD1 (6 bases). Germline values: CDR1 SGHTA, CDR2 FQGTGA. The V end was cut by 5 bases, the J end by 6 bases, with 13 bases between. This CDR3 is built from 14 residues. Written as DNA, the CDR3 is TGTGCCAGCAGCGCAACAGGGAGCCCCGGGGAGCTGTTTTTT. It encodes CASSATGSPGELFF. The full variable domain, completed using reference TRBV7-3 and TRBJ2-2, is GAGVSQTPSNKVTEKGKYVELRCDPISGHTALYWYRQSLGQGPEFLIYFQGTGAADDSGLPNDRFFAVRPEGSVSTLKIQRTERGDSAVYLCASSATGSPGELFFGEGSRLTVL.

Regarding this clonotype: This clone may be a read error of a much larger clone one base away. As DNA, the CDR3 is TGTGCCAGAAGTGACCAACCGGGATATCGGTACGGGCAGTACTTC. Translated, it gives CARSDQPGYRYGQYF. This chain joins TRBV6-4 and TRBJ2-7, with D maybe TRBD2 (5 bases). Germline V gene lookup returns CDR1 MRHNA and CDR2 SNTAGT. The CDR3 is made up of 15 amino acids.